This T cell receptor (beta chain) was recorded in a study of T cell repertoires in cytomegalovirus infection. The overall study: It was the public TCR beta signatures that indicated both CMV infection and matching HLA type.

V lost 1 base and J lost 9, with 10 bases in between. This CDR3 spans 13 amino acids. Germline V gives CDR1 SGHTA, CDR2 FQGTGA. In its sample, this clonotype was seen a few times. Its matching antigen is unknown. TCRdb reprocessed the reads via MiXCR and lists one record per CDR3 protein. The table includes roughly 69,000 distinct CDR3 sequences, under 30% detected once. The sequencing used CD8+ T cells from cultured PBMCs, collected from culture after CMV antigen stimulation. This clonotype was sampled from a human donor in good health (CMV status not recorded). Some clones in this sample may be carry-over from other donors' samples. The chain carries TRBV7-3 and TRBJ2-1, with a weak D call TRBD2 (6 bases). This chain's CDR3 is CASSLKPGGEQFF. CDR3 coding DNA: TGTGCCAGCAGCTTAAAACCCGGGGGTGAGCAGTTCTTC.